These T cell receptor beta chains were read from a single sample in a study of T cells in Graves' hyperthyroidism and ophthalmopathy. TCRdb independently ran MiXCR on the multiplex PCR reads; one entry per CDR3 protein. This sample has fewer than 650,000 distinct CDR3 sequences, with over 12% found just once. What was sequenced was blood. Receptor source: a woman aged 40 to 55 with Graves' ophthalmopathy. The CDR3 runs from the conserved cysteine through the conserved F or W.

j_call v_call cdr3_aa
TRBJ1-1 TRBV6-1 CASSPIAGQVDTEAFF
TRBJ1-5 TRBV28 CASNPGGNNQPQHF
TRBJ2-7 TRBV7-2 CASSFREPRQYF
TRBJ1-4 TRBV2 CASSITLPAGKLFF
TRBJ2-2 TRBV19 CASSFSAGGPRPGELFF
TRBJ2-7 TRBV7-2 CASSHGTGVEQYF
TRBJ2-1 TRBV27 CASSFYGSSYNEQFF
TRBJ1-5 TRBV24-1 CATSDGGSNQPQHF
TRBJ2-6 TRBV7-7 CASGFPIFLGRGYTTGANVLTF
TRBJ2-7 TRBV12-3/TRBV12-4 CASSLHMEDEQYF
TRBJ2-7 TRBV28 CASSLWITGEQYF
TRBJ2-4 TRBV18 CASSPSARDIQYF
TRBJ2-2 TRBV7-6 CASSLPVGREHTGELFF
TRBJ2-7 TRBV19 CASSMIRGDEQYF
TRBJ2-7 TRBV29-1 CSVEGDRRYEQYF
TRBJ2-2 TRBV6-2/TRBV6-3 CASSYHRATGELFF
TRBJ2-5 TRBV7-2 CASSPQGMGETQYF
TRBJ1-1 TRBV6-2/TRBV6-3 CASSYGSMNTEAFF
TRBJ2-2 TRBV25-1 CASTSGLADTGELFF
TRBJ1-6 TRBV30 CAWSVPGTNSPLHF
TRBJ2-7 TRBV27 CASSLFPSGSSYEQYF
TRBJ1-1 TRBV28 CASTPADRWTEAFF
TRBJ1-3 TRBV14 CASSQDVGRIGGNTIYF
TRBJ2-5 TRBV28 CASSLETRETQYF
TRBJ1-5 TRBV6-2/TRBV6-3 CASSRTGAQNQPQHF
TRBJ2-7 TRBV7-9 CASSVDRGHYEQYF
TRBJ2-5 TRBV6-5 CASSYSLRNQETQYF
TRBJ1-5 TRBV28 CASGTNQPQHF
TRBJ1-2 TRBV6-5 CASSYRQGVNYGYTF
TRBJ2-7 TRBV9 CASSVGAGTGGYEQYF
TRBJ2-5 TRBV7-2 CASSLELWVTTQYF
TRBJ1-2 TRBV6-5 CASSWEIRYGYTF
TRBJ2-2 TRBV6-2/TRBV6-3 CASIDWASGILTGELFF
TRBJ2-7 TRBV7-3 CASSCGLAGNEQYF
TRBJ1-1 TRBV20-1 CSAIHNDNTEAFF
TRBJ1-1 TRBV12-3/TRBV12-4 CASSFLQGAKTEAFF
TRBJ1-1 TRBV7-2 CASSPRAFF
TRBJ1-5 TRBV15 CATSEVPTGQPQHF
TRBJ2-5 TRBV11-1 CASSLEYSKETQYF
TRBJ2-5 TRBV12-3/TRBV12-4 CASSYISPQETQYF
TRBJ2-7 TRBV20-1 CSARDRGSQTGYEQYF
TRBJ2-7 TRBV25-1 CASSPWTSGRSDEQYF
TRBJ2-5 TRBV3-1 CASSPSGTPPGVAQYF
TRBJ2-7 TRBV28 CASTLLAGVGEQYF
TRBJ1-1 TRBV6-5 CASSFDSHTEAFF
TRBJ1-3 TRBV7-7 CASSPGTGFDTGNTIYF
TRBJ2-7 TRBV11-2 CASSSRGQTSSYEQYF
TRBJ2-5 TRBV27 CASSSAGTHYQETQYF
TRBJ1-2 TRBV12-3/TRBV12-4 CASSLGGTGRTNYGYTF
TRBJ1-1 TRBV7-3 CASSSLVSTEAFF
TRBJ2-7 TRBV6-1 CASSRDREEQYF
TRBJ1-2 TRBV14 CASSQGLVGAYGYTF
TRBJ2-2 TRBV6-1 CASDSGSGTGEVFF
TRBJ2-7 TRBV19 CASSIGLAADAYEQYF